Sequencing of this TCR beta chain was carried out in a study of T cell responses to AZD1222 COVID-19 vaccine. Findings and limits, study-wide: Donors were mostly white British, more females; clonal diversity possibly underestimated. Seropositive status at baseline applied to only a handful of AZD1222 recipients. Spike as a whole was targeted by vaccine-associated CD4 TCRs, dominant at 160-218 and 743-854.

Profiled with immunoSEQ multiplex PCR; TCRdb holds only in-frame clones, not every one. This sample has roughly 140,000 clones, with roughly 93% found just once. Second doses at about 4 or about 12 weeks were pooled. Details on this clone: Antigen: not known.

Germline assignment: CDR1 SGHRS and CDR2 YFSETQ. This CDR3 is built from 14 residues. Unmatched junction bases numbered 8, after V lost 4 bases and J lost 6 bases. The starting material was peripheral blood, obtained 28 days after the second AZD1222 dose. The source is an adult who received the AZD1222 COVID-19 vaccine. The chain is built from TRBV5-1 and TRBJ1-2, with TRBD1 matching over 8 bases. CDR3 nucleotides: TGCGCCAGCAGCCTCCGGGGGACAGGCGATGGCTACACCTTC. Its translation is CASSLRGTGDGYTF.